This T cell receptor beta chain stems from a study of T cell clonality in common variable immunodeficiency (dated by TCRdb to between 2014 and 2016). Broad study findings and their caveats: Even though DNA input was equal, the average per sample came to 82,000 or so unique sequences for controls compared with about 30,000 for CVID samples. Fewer TCRbeta clones were shared among CVID subjects than among healthy controls (p < 0.0001). It was noted by the authors that sequencing of the repertoires of T cell subpopulations would be needed to clarify the cause of the increased clonality in CVID. TCRbeta clonality was higher in CVID subjects than in healthy controls (t-test p = 0.018), and the increase was most characteristic of about a third of subjects. Correlations between repertoire features and clinical complications were limited by patient heterogeneity within the CVID cohort. CVID TCRbeta sequences reportedly showed fewer deletions and N-nucleotide insertions and lacked highly modified clones with 13 or more V deletions.

Predominantly Caucasian heritage was noted among both the CVID patients and the healthy controls. From each donor, roughly 4.5 to 8.5 ml of heparinized peripheral whole blood was collected. Genomic DNA from adults with common variable immune deficiency (CVID) and from healthy adult controls was used to sequence TCRbeta CDR3 repertoires. There were 22 healthy adult volunteers in the control group (about 12 female and around 10 male), ranging in age from about 23 to 66 years, with a mean age of roughly 35. To isolate peripheral blood mononuclear cells, diluted blood was subjected to density centrifugation over Hypaque 1077 or Ficoll-Paque. Genomic DNA was obtained from unsorted mononuclear cells through either Qiagen column purification or a centrifugation-based method. From the cysteine up to the phenylalanine, the CDR3 has a length of 15 residues. Part of the CDR3 DNA is given, 36 bases translated from base 1. Based on the germline V gene (reference sequence), the CDR1 and CDR2 sequences are LNHDA and SQIVND.

For sequencing, equivalent amounts of genomic DNA were input from CVID and control samples. For every sample, a 60 bp segment covering the rearranged TCRbeta CDR3 region was amplified and then sequenced. TCRbeta amplification used the immunoSEQ assay, a bias-corrected multiplex PCR with high-throughput sequencing. As for the authors' bioinformatics: Every unique nucleotide sequence counted as a clone and was annotated with V, D and J genes, copy number and frequency. Sequences were labeled productive if in frame, and non-productive if out of frame or containing stop codons. Clonality was calculated from Shannon's entropy as previously described. The predicted amino acid sequences of productive clones were used to derive mean CDR3 Kyte-Doolittle hydropathy. Scaled V gene usage was hierarchically clustered using Manhattan distance and complete linkage with the R hclust function. Sharing of clones by CDR3 amino acid sequence was evaluated by resampling 12 repertoires per group over 100 rounds. The repertoires were searched for 70 published EBV-specific TCRbeta sequences and almost 250 published CMV-specific TCRbeta sequences. Analysis left out a couple of CVID samples that produced under 10,000 sequences, so fewer than 55 CVID repertoires remained. The table was pulled from immuneACCESS by TCRdb, which kept in-frame rearrangements only. Such tables lose some clones; where checked, under half of the loss comes from unresolved V genes, and the rest has no known cause. The V and J calls and clone size are taken from that table; D and trimming were inferred from the DNA. This sample has approximately 50,000 clones, none of them a singleton. Of the sample, about 2% is held by the ten largest clones.

Comments on this clone: No antigen is known for it. The read finishes 3 residues shy of the CDR3 end, and the germline J gene is used to complete it.

The TCR originated in a person aged 18-69 years in good health. Recombination connected TRBV19 to TRBJ2-3; a stretch of 8 junction bases matches TRBD2. The sequenced sample was peripheral blood mononuclear cells. The DNA read from the CDR3 is TGTGCCAGTAGGTACGGGGGGGCTGGCAATCAGCCG. It translates to CASRYGGAGNQP. In full, the CDR3 reads CASRYGGAGNQPQYF. When the CDR3 is completed using the reference TRBV19 and TRBJ2-3 genes on either side, the full variable domain is DGGITQSPKYLFRKEGQNVTLSCEQNLNHDAMYWYRQDPGQGLRLIYYSQIVNDFQKGDIAEGYSVSREKKESFPLTVTSAQKNPTAFYLCASRYGGAGNQPQYFGPGTRLTVL.